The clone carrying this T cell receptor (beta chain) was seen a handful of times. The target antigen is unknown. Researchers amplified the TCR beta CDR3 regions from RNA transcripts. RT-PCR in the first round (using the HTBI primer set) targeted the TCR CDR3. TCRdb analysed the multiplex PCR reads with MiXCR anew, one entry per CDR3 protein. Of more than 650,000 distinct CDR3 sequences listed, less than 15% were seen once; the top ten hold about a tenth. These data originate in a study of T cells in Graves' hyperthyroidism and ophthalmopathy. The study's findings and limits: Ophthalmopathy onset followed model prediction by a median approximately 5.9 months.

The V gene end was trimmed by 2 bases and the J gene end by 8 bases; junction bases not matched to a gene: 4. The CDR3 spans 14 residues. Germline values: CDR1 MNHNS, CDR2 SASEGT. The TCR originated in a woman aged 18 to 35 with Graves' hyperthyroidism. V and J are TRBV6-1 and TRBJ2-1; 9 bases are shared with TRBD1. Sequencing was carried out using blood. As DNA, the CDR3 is TGTGCCAGCAGTGAAAGACAGGGGGTAGATGAGCAGTTCTTC. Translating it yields CASSERQGVDEQFF.